This T cell receptor beta chain was sequenced for a study of T cells in Graves' hyperthyroidism and ophthalmopathy. This CDR3 has 16 residues. V lost 0 bases and J lost 2; bases outside the gene matches: 6. Germline assignment: CDR1 MNHEY and CDR2 SMNVEV (reference sequence). This clonotype was seen more than once but under ten times. Its antigen is unknown. Study-level points and caveats: Ophthalmopathy could be told apart from stable hyperthyroidism with a 13 V-J model.

RNA transcripts served as the template for amplifying TCR beta CDR3 regions. The TCR CDR3 first-round RT-PCR relied on the HTBI primer set. Via MiXCR, TCRdb re-called the multiplex PCR reads, giving one row per CDR3 protein. The sample lists some 720,000 distinct CDR3 sequences, approximately 16% occurring once. An absence of ophthalmopathy progression within 18 months meant stable Graves' hyperthyroidism. The hyperthyroidism patients had all been newly diagnosed, and their disease duration was under 2 months. Their ages ranged from 18 to 65 years. The sequence was collected from a man between 18 and 35 years old with Graves' hyperthyroidism. The sample was blood. This chain uses TRBV27 with TRBJ2-7; 8 positions match TRBD2. CDR3 DNA: TGTGCCAGCAGTTTATCTTCGGGTAGCGGGACCTACGAGCAGTACTTC. This sequence encodes CASSLSSGSGTYEQYF.